What follows describes a single TCR beta chain. The antigen is not known. The data belong to a study of post-analysis software for immune sequencing data. Overall study: Patients had relapsing-remitting, secondary progressive or progressive-relapsing multiple sclerosis; some lacked subtype.

V dropped 3 bases and J dropped 4; count of bases not matched to a gene: 3. This CDR3 is built from 14 residues. Germline loops: CDR1 SGHNT, CDR2 YENEEA. The TCR beta cDNA libraries contained unique molecular identifiers. Researchers reported roughly 0.5 million cDNA molecules coming from about 0.98 to 11 million T cells. MiXCR, run by TCRdb on the PCR reads, gives a single entry per CDR3 protein. The sample has around 440,000 distinct CDR3 sequences, 45% seen once. Overall study results and limits: Roughly five TRBV segments were significantly more frequent in patients than in controls. TRBV5-6, TRBV5-1 and TRBV20-1 were among these segments. Strong same-batch co-clustering of samples appeared with F measure clustering. Versus controls, multiple sclerosis patients showed significantly lower diversity (normalized Chao1).

Sequenced input: blood. The TCR was taken from a girl aged 5 to 17 with multiple sclerosis. This chain connects TRBV11-3 to TRBJ2-3, with TRBD1 identical over 8 bases. The CDR3 DNA is TGTGCCAGCAGCTTGCACAGGGGGTCAGATACGCAGTATTTT. As protein: CASSLHRGSDTQYF.